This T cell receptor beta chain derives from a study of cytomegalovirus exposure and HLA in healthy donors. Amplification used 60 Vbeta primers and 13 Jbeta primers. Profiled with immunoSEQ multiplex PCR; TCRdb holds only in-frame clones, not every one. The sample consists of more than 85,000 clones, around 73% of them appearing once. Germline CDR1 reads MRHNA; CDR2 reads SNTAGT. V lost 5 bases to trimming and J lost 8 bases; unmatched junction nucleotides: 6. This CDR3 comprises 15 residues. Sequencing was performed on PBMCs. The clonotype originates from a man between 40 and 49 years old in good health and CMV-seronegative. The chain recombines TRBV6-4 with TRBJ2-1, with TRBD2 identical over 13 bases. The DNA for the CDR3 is TGTGCCAGCAGTACCACTAGCGGGGGGGCCTATGAGCAGTTCTTC. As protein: CASSTTSGGAYEQFF.